Following are 9 T cell receptor beta chains from one sample sequenced in a study of cytomegalovirus exposure and HLA in healthy donors. Sequencing used immunoSEQ multiplex PCR; TCRdb keeps in-frame clones, though not all of them. This sample yields 60,000 or so clones, of which roughly 90% are seen a single time; roughly 2.3% belongs to the top ten. Specimen: PBMCs. The receptors stem from a woman aged 25 to 39 in good health and CMV-seronegative.

This chain joins TRBV7-8 and TRBJ1-3; TRBD1 might be the D (6 bases). Trimming removed 0 bases at V and 0 bases at J, with 6 bases between. This CDR3 has 15 amino acids. The V gene's germline CDR1 is SGHVS and CDR2 FQNEAQ. Here the CDR3 DNA reads TGTGCCAGCAGCTTAGCAGGGGGCTCTGGAAACACCATATATTTT. It encodes CASSLAGGSGNTIYF.

This rearrangement joins TRBV30 to TRBJ1-1; a possible D gene is TRBD1 (6 bases). The ends were cut back, 8 bases at V and 3 bases at J, with 16 bases in the middle. The CDR3 has 13 residues. The V gene's germline CDR1 is GTSNPN and CDR2 SVGIG (reference sequence). The CDR3 region is CARQQGRDTEAFF. The CDR3 nucleotides are TGTGCCCGACAACAGGGTCGCGACACTGAAGCTTTCTTT.

V is TRBV14 and J is TRBJ2-7; 7 nucleotides agree with TRBD1. Germline CDR1 is SGHDN and CDR2 is FVKESK. This CDR3 has 12 residues. Losses at the gene ends were 4 bases for V and 5 bases for J; bases not matched to a gene: 2. The CDR3 bases are TGTGCCAGCAGCCTTACAGGGGACGAGCAGTACTTC. This sequence encodes CASSLTGDEQYF.

The V gene is TRBV5-1, the J gene TRBJ2-1; TRBD2 might be the D (7 bases). The CDR3 runs to 15 residues. Between the trimmed V and J ends, which lost 1 base and 3 bases, there was a span of 11 bases. Germline CDR1 SGHRS, CDR2 YFSETQ. CDR3 sequence (DNA): TGCGCCAGCAGCTTGCAGGGAGGGGGCTACAATGAGCAGTTCTTC. Its protein product is CASSLQGGGYNEQFF.

The chain recombines TRBV7-9 with TRBJ2-7; 12 bases map to TRBD2. The CDR3 has 16 residues. V dropped 0 bases and J dropped 3; count of bases not matched to a gene: 3. Germline CDR1 reads SEHNR; CDR2 reads FQNEAQ (reference sequence). The chain's CDR3 is CASSLATSGGNYEQYF. For the CDR3, the DNA is TGTGCCAGCAGCTTAGCGACTAGCGGGGGAAACTACGAGCAGTACTTC.

The chain couples TRBV9 to TRBJ2-1, with 11 nucleotides matching TRBD1. This CDR3 region has 16 residues. Germline trimming cut 3 bases from V and 4 bases from J; bases unmatched to any gene: 6. The germline gives CDR1 SGDLS, CDR2 YYNGEE. The CDR3 DNA sequence: TGTGCCAGCAGCGCTCCGGGGACAGGGGGTTACAATGAGCAGTTCTTC. Protein product: CASSAPGTGGYNEQFF.

The chain links TRBV6-1 to TRBJ1-1, with no clear D. Germline V gene sequence: CDR1 MNHNS, CDR2 SASEGT. There are 13 residues in the CDR3. The V end lost 5 bases, the J end lost 1 base, and 8 bases lay between the germline ends. CDR3 region: CASSIGRNTEAFF. DNA of the CDR3: TGTGCCAGCAGTATCGGGAGGAACACTGAAGCTTTCTTT.

CDR3 amino acids: CASSKARPGNYYGYTF. In DNA, the CDR3 is TGTGCCAGCAGCAAAGCCCGCCCCGGGAACTACTATGGCTACACCTTC. The V and J genes are TRBV21-1 and TRBJ1-2. TRBV21-1 is termed a pseudogene. The CDR3 sequence is 16 residues long.

V and J are TRBV30 and TRBJ2-7; D is possibly TRBD2 (6 bases). The germline CDR1 and CDR2 sequences are GTSNPN and SVGIG (reference sequence). The V end was cut by 1 base, the J end by 4 bases, with 8 bases between. The CDR3 extends over 12 amino acids. The chain's CDR3 is CAWSGGGYEQYF. CDR3 nucleotide sequence: TGTGCCTGGAGTGGGGGAGGATACGAGCAGTACTTC. The whole variable domain, filled in from reference TRBV30 and TRBJ2-7, reads SQTIHQWPATLVQPVGSPLSLECTVEGTSNPNLYWYRQAAGRGLQLLFYSVGIGQISSEVPQNLSASRPQDRQFILSSKKLLLSDSGFYLCAWSGGGYEQYFGPGTRLTVT.